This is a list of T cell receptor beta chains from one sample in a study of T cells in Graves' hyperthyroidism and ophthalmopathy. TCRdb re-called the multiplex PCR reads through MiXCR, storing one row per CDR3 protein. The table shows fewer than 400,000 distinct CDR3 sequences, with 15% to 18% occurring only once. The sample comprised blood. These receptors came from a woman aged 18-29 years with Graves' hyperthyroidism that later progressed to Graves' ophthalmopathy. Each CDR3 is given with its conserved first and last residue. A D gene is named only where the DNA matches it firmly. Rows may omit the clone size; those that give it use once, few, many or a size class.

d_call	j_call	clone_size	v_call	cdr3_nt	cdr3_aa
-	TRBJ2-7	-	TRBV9	TGTGCCAGCAGCGTAGGAGCAGGGATAGCCTACGAGCAGTACTTC	CASSVGAGIAYEQYF
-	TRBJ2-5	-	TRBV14	TGTGCCAGCAGCCAAGATTGGGCGGAAGAGACCCAGTACTTC	CASSQDWAEETQYF
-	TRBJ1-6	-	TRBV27	TGTGCCAGCAGTTCTCCCCTTCGAGGGCGACCCCTCCACTTT	CASSSPLRGRPLHF
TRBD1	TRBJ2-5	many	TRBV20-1	TGCAGTGCTAGGACAGGGGGGGGTAGAGAGACCCAGTACTTC	CSARTGGGRETQYF
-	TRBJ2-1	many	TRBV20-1	TGCAGTGCTTTCTTTCGAAGTCCAAGCTCCTACAATGAGCAGTTCTTC	CSAFFRSPSSYNEQFF
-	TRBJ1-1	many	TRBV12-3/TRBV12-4	TGTGCCAGCAGTGCGGGGGGGGGACGGAGAGGGAACACTGAAGCTTTCTTT	CASSAGGGRRGNTEAFF
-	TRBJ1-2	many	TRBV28	TGTGGGGCCTCCGGCAACTATGGCTACACCTTC	CGASGNYGYTF
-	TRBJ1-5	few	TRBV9	TGTGCCAGCAGCCGGGATCATAGCAATCAGCCCCAGCATTTT	CASSRDHSNQPQHF
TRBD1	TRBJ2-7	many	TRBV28	TGTGCCAGCAGTCCCTGGACAGGGGGCACGTACGAGCAGTACTTC	CASSPWTGGTYEQYF
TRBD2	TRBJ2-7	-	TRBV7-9	TGTGCCAGCAGCTTGGGGCCGGGCGGGGGGACCTACGAGCAGTACTTC	CASSLGPGGGTYEQYF
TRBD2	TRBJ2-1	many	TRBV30	TGTGCCTGGGGACTTATATGGGCGGCGGGAGAAACAAGCAATGAGCAGTTCTTC	CAWGLIWAAGETSNEQFF
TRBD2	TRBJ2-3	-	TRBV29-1	TGCAGCGTTGAAGAACTAGCGGGACTTAGCACAGATACGCAGTATTTT	CSVEELAGLSTDTQYF
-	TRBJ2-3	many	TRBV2	TGTGCCAGCACCCTAAGTGGGAGAACGAACACAGATACGCAGTATTTT	CASTLSGRTNTDTQYF
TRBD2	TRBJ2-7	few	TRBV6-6	TGTGCCAGCAGTTACTCGAAGACGGGAGGCGAGCAGTACTTC	CASSYSKTGGEQYF
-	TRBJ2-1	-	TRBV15	TGTGCCACCAGCAGAGAACGTATTAGTGTCGATGAGCAGTTCTTC	CATSRERISVDEQFF
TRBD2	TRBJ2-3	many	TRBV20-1	TGCAGTGCTAGATCCGGGACTAGCGGGAGCCAAGAGGCGCAGTATTTT	CSARSGTSGSQEAQYF
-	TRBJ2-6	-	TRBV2	TGTGCCAGCAGTTCGGCGGCCGTCTCTGGGGCCAACGTCCTGACTTTC	CASSSAAVSGANVLTF
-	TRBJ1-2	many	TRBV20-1	TGCAGTGCTAGAGGAGGGGGTGGATACGATGGCTACACCTTC	CSARGGGGYDGYTF
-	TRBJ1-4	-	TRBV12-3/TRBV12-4	TGTGCCAGCAGCCGGGGGACTCTCGGTCAGGAAAAACTGTTTTTT	CASSRGTLGQEKLFF
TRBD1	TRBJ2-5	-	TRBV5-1	TGCGCCAGCAGCTTGGTAGGGCAGGGGGCAAGGGAGACCCAGTACTTC	CASSLVGQGARETQYF
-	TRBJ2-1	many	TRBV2	TGTGCCAGCAAGTCCCCAGAGAGCGTCAATGAGCAGTTCTTC	CASKSPESVNEQFF
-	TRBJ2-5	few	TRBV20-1	TGCAGTGCGCCCTGGGGGGACCGACGCCAGTACTTC	CSAPWGDRRQYF
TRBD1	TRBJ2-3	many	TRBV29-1	TGCAGCGCCATGCGGGGACAGGGGGCGCGGACAGATACGCAGTATTTT	CSAMRGQGARTDTQYF
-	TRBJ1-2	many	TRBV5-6	TGTGCCAGCAGCTTGGCCCGACAGCGAGCGGTCTATGGCTACACCTTC	CASSLARQRAVYGYTF
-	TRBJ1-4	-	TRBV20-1	TGCAGTGCTAGAGAGGGGGCAACTAATGAAAAACTGTTTTTT	CSAREGATNEKLFF
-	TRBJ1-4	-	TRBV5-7	TGTGCCAGCAGCCGTACCCGGCCACACCACGAAAAACTGTTTTTT	CASSRTRPHHEKLFF
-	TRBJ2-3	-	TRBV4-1	TGCGCCAGCAGCCACTGTACCAGCCCCACAGATACGCAGTATTTT	CASSHCTSPTDTQYF
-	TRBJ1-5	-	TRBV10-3	TGTGCCACAATGGGTGGGGGGCGCAATCAGCCCCAGCATTTT	CATMGGGRNQPQHF
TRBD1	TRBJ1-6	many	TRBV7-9	TGTGCCAGCAGCTTAGCCGGGACAGGGAATACCCTTAATAATTCACCCCTCCACTTT	CASSLAGTGNTLNNSPLHF
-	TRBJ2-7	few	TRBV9	TGTGCCAGCAGCCCGGCAGGGCGGTCCTACGAGCAGTACTTC	CASSPAGRSYEQYF
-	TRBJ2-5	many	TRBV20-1	TGCAGTGCTATGGAACTAGCCCCCGGAGAGACCCAGTACTTC	CSAMELAPGETQYF
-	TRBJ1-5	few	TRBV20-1	TGCAGTGCAACCCAGGGACCTAATCAGCCCCAGCATTTT	CSATQGPNQPQHF
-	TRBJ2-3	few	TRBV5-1	TGCGCCAGCAGCTCCGGACATGGCACAGATACGCAGTATTTT	CASSSGHGTDTQYF
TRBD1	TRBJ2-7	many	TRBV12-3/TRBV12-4	TGTGCCAGCAGTTTAAGACAGGGGGGCGAGCAGTACTTC	CASSLRQGGEQYF
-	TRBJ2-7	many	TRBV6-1	TGTGCCAGCAGGGACGGTTCCTACGAGCAGTACTTC	CASRDGSYEQYF
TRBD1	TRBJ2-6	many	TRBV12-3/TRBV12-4	TGTGCCAGCAGTGGGACAGTTATGGGCTCTGGGGCCAACGTCCTGACTTTC	CASSGTVMGSGANVLTF
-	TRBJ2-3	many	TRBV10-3	TGTGCCATCAGTAGCACAGATACGCAGTATTTT	CAISSTDTQYF
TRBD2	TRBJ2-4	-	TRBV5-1	TGCGCCAGCAGCTTGAACCCGGGACTAGCGGGAGAAACTAGAAACATTCAGTACTTC	CASSLNPGLAGETRNIQYF
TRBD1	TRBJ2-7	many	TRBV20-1	TGCAGTGCCGACCCCCCGGGGACAGGGTTCAGTGAGCAGTACTTC	CSADPPGTGFSEQYF
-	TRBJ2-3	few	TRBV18	TGTGCCAGCTCACTCGGAAAGGGGGGGAGAGATACGCAGTATTTT	CASSLGKGGRDTQYF
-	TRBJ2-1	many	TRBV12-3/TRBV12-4	TGTGCCAGCAGTCTTCCCCCCGTATACAATGAGCAGTTCTTC	CASSLPPVYNEQFF
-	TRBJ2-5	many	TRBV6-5	TGTGCCAGCAGTTACTCGATGGCACAAGAGACCCAGTACTTC	CASSYSMAQETQYF
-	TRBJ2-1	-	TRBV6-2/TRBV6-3	TGTGCCAGCAGTTACTCGATGTTTAACAGGCAGGGTGAGCAGTTCTTC	CASSYSMFNRQGEQFF
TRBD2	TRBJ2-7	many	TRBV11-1	TGTGCCAGCAGACTAGCGGGAGCCTACGAGCAGTACTTC	CASRLAGAYEQYF
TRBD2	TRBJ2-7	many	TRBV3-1	TGTGCCAGCAGCATGACTAGCGGGAGCTCCTACGAGCAGTACTTC	CASSMTSGSSYEQYF
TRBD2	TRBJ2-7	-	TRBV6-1	TGTGCCAGCAGTTGGGGGAGGGACTACGAGCAGTACTTC	CASSWGRDYEQYF
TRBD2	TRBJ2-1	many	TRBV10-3	TGTGCCATCAGTCTTAGCGGGAGCTCCTACAATGAGCAGTTCTTC	CAISLSGSSYNEQFF
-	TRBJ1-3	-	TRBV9	TGTGCCAGCAGCGTAGATGGAGATCCAGGAAACACCATATATTTT	CASSVDGDPGNTIYF
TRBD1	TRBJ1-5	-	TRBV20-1	TGCAGTGCCACCGAGGGACAGCCCACGCATAGCAATCAGCCCCAGCATTTT	CSATEGQPTHSNQPQHF
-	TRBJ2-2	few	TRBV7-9	TGTGCCAGCAGCGATCGGGGCAGGGGAAGAGCCGGGGAGCTGTTTTTT	CASSDRGRGRAGELFF
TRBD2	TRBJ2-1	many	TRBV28	TGTGCCAGCAGTTTACCGGGGGGACTAGCGGGAGGGCCAACTTTATACAATGAGCAGTTCTTC	CASSLPGGLAGGPTLYNEQFF
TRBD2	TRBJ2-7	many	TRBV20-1	TGCAGTGCCCCACTAGCGGCTACCTACGAGCAGTACTTC	CSAPLAATYEQYF
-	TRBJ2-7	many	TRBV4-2	TGTGCCAGCAGCCAAGACAGGGGCAACGAGCAGTACTTC	CASSQDRGNEQYF
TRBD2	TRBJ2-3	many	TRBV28	TGTGCCAGCAGCCCTGCCGGGACTAGCGACACAGATACGCAGTATTTT	CASSPAGTSDTDTQYF
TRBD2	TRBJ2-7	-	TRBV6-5	TGTGCCAGCAGACCACTACTAGCGGGAGGCGCCGTCGCGGTCTACGAGCAGTACTTC	CASRPLLAGGAVAVYEQYF